Presented here are 21 T cell receptor beta chains from one specimen sequenced in a study of beta chain features in type 1 diabetes. The sequenced template was cDNA made from the entire isolated RNA. Assay: immunoSEQ multiplex PCR; the TCRdb copy retains only in-frame clones and omits some. The table lists some 300,000 clones, 7% to 9% of them singletons. The sequenced material came from central memory CD4+ T cells from blood. These receptors all stem from a woman under 30 in good health.

V usage is TRBV7-3 and J usage is TRBJ2-2; a possible D gene is TRBD2 (5 bases). V gave up 7 bases and J gave up 4 bases, with 19 bases separating them. The CDR3 spans 16 residues. CDR1 SGHTA and CDR2 FQGTGA come from the germline V gene. The CDR3 here is CASKQSSLSGTGELFF. The CDR3 bases are TGTGCCAGCAAACAATCCTCGTTAAGCGGCACCGGGGAGCTGTTTTTT.

This clone was counted between two and nine times. The chain carries TRBV25-1 and TRBJ2-2; 7 bases match TRBD1. Germline lookup yields CDR1 MGHDK and CDR2 SYGVNS. J gave up 8 bases and V 8 bases, and 11 bases lay outside the gene matches. CDR3 size: 14 residues. CDR3 protein: CASGPQPGGGELFF. The DNA of the CDR3 is TGTGCCAGCGGCCCTCAACCAGGGGGAGGGGAGCTGTTTTTT.

This clone was seen only a few times. V and J are TRBV5-1 and TRBJ1-1, with 9 bases matching TRBD1. Looked up from germline, CDR1 is SGHRS and CDR2 is YFSETQ. Trimming at V came to 5 bases and at J to 5 bases, leaving 7 bases not matched to a gene. This CDR3 is built from 14 residues. The CDR3 loop reads CASRYLTGGTEAFF. CDR3 nucleotide sequence: TGCGCCAGCAGATATCTGACAGGGGGGACTGAAGCTTTCTTT. Combining the CDR3 with reference TRBV5-1 and TRBJ1-1 gives the whole variable domain KAGVTQTPRYLIKTRGQQVTLSCSPISGHRSVSWYQQTPGQGLQFLFEYFSETQRNKGNFPGRFSGRQFSNSRSEMNVSTLELGDSALYLCASRYLTGGTEAFFGQGTRLTVV.

The chain employs TRBV5-4 and TRBJ1-3; 9 positions agree with TRBD1. Trimming took 4 bases from V and 0 from J; bases not matched to a gene: 5. Per germline, CDR1 SGHNT and CDR2 YYREEE (reference sequence). The CDR3 length is 16 residues. CDR3 sequence: CASSPTGGPSGNTIYF. Here the CDR3 DNA reads TGTGCCAGCAGCCCGACAGGGGGTCCCTCTGGAAACACCATATATTTT.

This chain links TRBV25-1 with TRBJ2-3; 10 bases are shared with TRBD2. CDR3 size: 17 residues. V lost 3 bases to trimming and J lost 7 bases; unmatched junction nucleotides: 13. The germline gives CDR1 MGHDK, CDR2 SYGVNS. CDR3 protein: CASSELGFSGRINTQYF. CDR3 in DNA: TGTGCCAGCAGTGAGCTTGGGTTTAGCGGGAGGATAAATACGCAGTATTTT. Full variable domain (remainder filled in from reference TRBV25-1 and TRBJ2-3): EADIYQTPRYLVIGTGKKITLECSQTMGHDKMYWYQQDPGMELHLIHYSYGVNSTEKGDLSSESTVSRIRTEHFPLTLESARPSHTSQYLCASSELGFSGRINTQYFGPGTRLTVL.

This clone was found many times. The chain has TRBV10-3 and TRBJ1-1, with D possibly matching TRBD1 (6 bases). The CDR3 length is 14 residues. V was clipped by 4 bases and J by 3 bases, with 12 bases between them. Germline CDR1 is ENHRY and CDR2 is SYGVKD. For the CDR3, the DNA is TGTGCCATCAGTGTTACAGGGTACGACACTGAAGCTTTCTTT. Encoded protein: CAISVTGYDTEAFF.

This clone came up a few times. The rearrangement joins TRBV19 to TRBJ2-7; D may be TRBD2 (5 bases). The CDR3 sequence is 14 residues long. The V end lost 4 bases, the J end lost 4 bases, and 14 bases lay between the germline ends. The V gene's germline CDR1 is LNHDA and CDR2 SQIVND (reference sequence). The CDR3 region has the DNA TGTGCCAGTAGTAGCCCCGGGGTTCGTTACGAGCAGTACTTC. It specifies CASSSPGVRYEQYF.

This clone was observed a few times. V and J are TRBV19 and TRBJ1-1; no definite D call. Per the germline V gene, CDR1 is LNHDA and CDR2 is SQIVND (reference sequence). Deletions cut 7 bases from V and 0 bases from J, with 12 bases between. This CDR3 has 14 amino acids. The CDR3 region has the DNA TGTGCCAGTATGGAGGACGGATTGAACACTGAAGCTTTCTTT. The encoded protein is CASMEDGLNTEAFF.

This clone has just a few counts. The V and J genes are TRBV19 and TRBJ2-1, with D perhaps matching TRBD1 (6 bases). The V and J ends lost 4 bases and 7 bases respectively, with 20 bases between them. This CDR3 is 16 amino acids long. The germline V gene encodes CDR1 LNHDA and CDR2 SQIVND (reference sequence). This CDR3 reads CASSKGWQGNKNEQFF. The CDR3 DNA is TGTGCCAGTAGTAAAGGTTGGCAGGGGAATAAAAATGAGCAGTTCTTC.

The gene calls are TRBV18 and TRBJ2-3; 12 bases are a match to TRBD1. Per the germline V gene, CDR1 is KGHSH and CDR2 is LQKENI. The V gene end was trimmed by 3 bases and the J gene end by 5 bases; junction bases not matched to a gene: 9. The CDR3 has 17 amino acids. For the CDR3, the DNA is TGTGCCAGCTCACCTCTGGGACAGGGGGCAAGTGGAGATACGCAGTATTTT. Translation: CASSPLGQGASGDTQYF.

This clone was detected many times. J is TRBJ2-5 and V is TRBV7-3; TRBD2 aligns across 7 bases. J was trimmed by 7 bases and V by 5 bases; bases with no gene match: 7. The CDR3 has 13 amino acids. CDR1 is SGHTA and CDR2 is FQGTGA in the germline V gene. The CDR3 DNA follows: TGTGCCAGCAGCCCCCGGGACTACGGGACCCAGTACTTC. As protein: CASSPRDYGTQYF.

The chain links TRBV7-8 to TRBJ2-4; a possible D gene is TRBD2 (5 bases). Germline V lookup: CDR1 SGHVS, CDR2 FQNEAQ. The length of the CDR3 is 17 residues. Trimming took off 5 bases at V and 0 bases at J, with 17 bases between the two ends. This chain's CDR3 is CASSPPPSGIAKNIQYF. For the CDR3, the DNA is TGTGCCAGCAGCCCCCCCCCAAGCGGAATAGCCAAAAACATTCAGTACTTC. The whole variable domain, filled in from reference TRBV7-8 and TRBJ2-4, reads GAGVSQSPRYKVAKRGQDVALRCDPISGHVSLFWYQQALGQGPEFLTYFQNEAQLDKSGLPSDRFFAERPEGSVSTLKIQRTQQEDSAVYLCASSPPPSGIAKNIQYFGAGTRLSVL.

The rearrangement links TRBV7-9 to TRBJ1-4; 7 bases line up with TRBD1. The CDR3 consists of 14 residues. V dropped 4 bases and J dropped 3; count of bases not matched to a gene: 2. CDR1 SEHNR and CDR2 FQNEAQ come from the germline V gene (reference sequence). The CDR3 sequence is CASSWDSSNEKLFF. The CDR3 DNA is TGTGCCAGCAGCTGGGACAGCTCTAATGAAAAACTGTTTTTT.

This chain uses TRBV7-8 with TRBJ2-1; 9 nucleotides line up with TRBD2. From germline, CDR1 is SGHVS and CDR2 FQNEAQ. The CDR3 contains 17 residues. The J segment lost 3 bases and the V segment lost 0 bases, leaving 6 bases of the junction unmatched. The DNA of the CDR3 is TGTGCCAGCAGCTTAGCGCGAAGACTAGCGGTCTACAATGAGCAGTTCTTC. Protein: CASSLARRLAVYNEQFF.

This chain joins TRBV6-5 and TRBJ2-1; 7 bases match TRBD1. Germline CDR1 MNHEY, CDR2 SVGAGI. V lost 0 bases to trimming and J lost 6 bases; unmatched junction nucleotides: 2. This CDR3 comprises 14 residues. CDR3 residues: CASSYSNRGNEQFF. The CDR3 DNA sequence: TGTGCCAGCAGTTACTCGAACAGGGGCAATGAGCAGTTCTTC.

This clone was seen a few times. Other DNA sequences in this specimen translate into the identical CDR3. V and J are TRBV6-5 and TRBJ1-1; no firm D call. Germline assignment: CDR1 MNHEY and CDR2 SVGAGI. With 2 bases removed from V and 8 bases from J, the gap between germline ends came to 6 bases. The CDR3 runs to 11 residues. CDR3: CASSYLGEAFF. The CDR3, as DNA: TGTGCCAGCAGTTACCTCGGGGAAGCTTTCTTT.

V usage is TRBV10-2 and J usage is TRBJ1-2, with D tentatively TRBD1 (6 bases). V was pared by 2 bases and J by 4 bases, with 14 bases between. The CDR3 runs to 15 residues. Germline lookup yields CDR1 WSHSY and CDR2 SAAADI. DNA for the CDR3: TGCGCCAGCAGTGAGCGGACGACAGGATCCTATGGCTACACCTTC. Residues: CASSERTTGSYGYTF.

There are a few counts of this clone. The chain carries TRBV7-2 and TRBJ2-1; D gene unclear. CDR3 size: 15 residues. The V gene's germline CDR1 is SGHTA and CDR2 FQGNSA. Trimming removed 1 base at V and 0 bases at J, with 7 bases between. CDR3 coding DNA: TGTGCCAGCAGCTTAGTCTGGCTCTCCTACAATGAGCAGTTCTTC. Translating gives CASSLVWLSYNEQFF.

This chain links TRBV25-1 with TRBJ2-1, with 8 bases matching TRBD2. Per the germline V gene, CDR1 is MGHDK and CDR2 is SYGVNS. With V trimmed by 2 bases and J by 5 bases, 5 bases remained unmatched. This CDR3 is 15 amino acids long. The CDR3 loop reads CASSELTAGDNEQFF. In nucleotides, the CDR3 is TGTGCCAGCAGTGAACTAACAGCGGGGGACAATGAGCAGTTCTTC.

This clone was seen a handful of times. The genes are TRBV5-1 and TRBJ2-5, with no clear D. The DNA end is more similar to TRBJ2-7, so the J call may be wrong. Germline V gives CDR1 SGHRS, CDR2 YFSETQ. This CDR3 comprises 13 residues. The CDR3 protein is CASSSLMGYEQYF. As DNA, the CDR3 is TGCGCCAGCAGCTCTCTGATGGGGTACGAGCAGTACTTC.

This clone has just a few counts. The chain is built from TRBV28 and TRBJ1-4; the D gene is possibly TRBD1 (6 bases). V lost 4 bases, J lost 6 bases, and 15 bases lay in between. Per the germline V gene, CDR1 is MDHEN and CDR2 is SYDVKM. The CDR3 loop spans 15 amino acids. CDR3 coding DNA: TGTGCCAGCAGTTCCCCCGGGACAAGAGATGAAAAACTGTTTTTT. Translation gives CASSSPGTRDEKLFF.